This T cell receptor beta chain was recorded in a study of blood T cell repertoires in COVID-19 (dated by TCRdb to 2019 to 2021). Background on the whole study: Samples covering the acute and convalescent phases of COVID-19 were provided by collaborators in the United States, Italy and Spain. The material from the prospective study consisted of cDNA or gDNA derived from T cells, B-cell-depleted T cells, or PBMCs. Deeply sampled blood TCRbeta repertoires from subjects exposed to, actively infected with, or recovered from COVID-19 were included in the dataset. The repertoires were made available in a free public database intended to serve as a resource for research on the immune response to SARS-CoV-2. The samples were drawn from the first 160 participants of the ongoing ImmuneRACE study and from 1,200 or so subjects provided by 6 global collaborators. Sample metadata almost always included a de-identified subject ID, COVID-19 status, age in years and sex. Where HLA class I and class II types were available, the types were taken from metadata supplied by the sample provider, not from assay-based typing.

General findings and caveats noted by the study authors: The quantity of clinical and demographic metadata differed by source and by participant and was supplied without curation.

The collaborating institutions used their own protocols to collect whole blood in K2EDTA tubes. Collaborator samples were shipped for TCRbeta analysis as frozen whole blood, isolated PBMCs, or DNA extracted from either sample type. There are many counts of this clone. It lacks a known antigen. The record has no base qualities; no much larger clone is one base away. TCRbeta CDR3 regions were amplified from genomic DNA by means of the immunoSEQ Assay, a bias-controlled multiplex PCR. From the authors' description of their analysis: The number of nucleated cells in each sample was estimated by amplification of reference gene primers within the assay. To quantify the absolute abundance of each unique TCRbeta CDR3 rearrangement, sequence reads were collapsed and filtered. For each sample, productive Simpson clonality was calculated as the square root of Simpson's diversity index across productive rearrangements. TCRdb re-hosts the immuneACCESS table, in-frame sequences only. Its copies lack some clones; in the studies checked, an unresolved V gene accounts for under half of them, and the cause for the rest is not known. V, J and clone size are those of that table, while D and trimming were read from the DNA. The table for this sample lists almost 90,000 clones; over 75% of them were counted only once. The ten largest clones represent 8.5% to 14% of the sample.

CDR1 SGHDT and CDR2 YYEEEE are derived from the germline V gene. The CDR3 goes from the cysteine to the phenylalanine over 13 residues. The kept DNA is CDR3 alone, 39 bases in frame from the first base. V drops 2 bases and J drops 15 bases, leaving 18 bases in between. This clonotype originated in a man older than 75 with acute or convalescent COVID-19. Sequencing was carried out using peripheral blood. The sequence links TRBV5-6 to TRBJ2-1; the D segment could be TRBD1, given 7 matching bases. The CDR3 sequence is CASSLGGGKKGFF. The sequenced DNA is TGTGCCAGCAGCTTAGGAGGGGGCAAAAAGGGGTTCTTC. When the CDR3 is completed using the reference TRBV5-6 and TRBJ2-1 genes on either side, the full variable domain is DAGVTQSPTHLIKTRGQQVTLRCSPKSGHDTVSWYQQALGQGPQFIFQYYEEEERQRGNFPDRFSGHQFPNYSSELNVNALLLGDSALYLCASSLGGGKKGFFGPGTRLTVL.